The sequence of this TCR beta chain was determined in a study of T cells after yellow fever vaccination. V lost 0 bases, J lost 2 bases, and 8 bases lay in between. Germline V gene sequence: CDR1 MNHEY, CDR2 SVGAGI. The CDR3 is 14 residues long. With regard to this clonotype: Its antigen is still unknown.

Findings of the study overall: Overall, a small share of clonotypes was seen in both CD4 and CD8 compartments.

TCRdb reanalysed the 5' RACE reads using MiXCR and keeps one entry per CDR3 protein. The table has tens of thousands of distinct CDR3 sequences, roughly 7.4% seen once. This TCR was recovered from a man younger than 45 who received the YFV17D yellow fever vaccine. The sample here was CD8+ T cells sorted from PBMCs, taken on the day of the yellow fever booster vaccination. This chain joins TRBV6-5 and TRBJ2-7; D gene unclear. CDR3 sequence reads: CASSYSISAYEQYF. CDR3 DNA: TGTGCCAGCAGTTACTCGATATCTGCCTACGAGCAGTACTTC.